These T cell receptor beta chains were read from a single sample in a study of shared clonotypes between healthy human individuals. Libraries were prepared by immunoSEQ multiplex PCR; TCRdb keeps only in-frame clonotypes and omits some of them. The sample lists 1,500,000 or so clones; roughly 96% were seen once. Sequencing was done on a sample of naive CD4+ T cells sorted from blood. Receptors were obtained from a man in his thirties or forties in good health. Both conserved end residues are part of each CDR3. Each record gives: CDR3 length, V gene, CDR3 protein.

16,TRBV28,CASSLPGARGKNIQYF
15,TRBV5-1,CASSSTSGSSYEQYF
14,TRBV28,CASSSKRTNQPQHF
16,TRBV5-5,CASSLAPSGGAYEQYF
14,TRBV6-1,CASTSPGEDQPQHF
13,TRBV19,CASMAPGAYEQYF
15,TRBV5-6,CASSFSGQGDTEAFF
13,TRBV30,CAWRGSWDQPQHF
11,TRBV30,CAWSVALGQFF
18,TRBV10-3,CAISELDRADSGANVLTF
15,TRBV4-2,CASSLEALSSYEQYF
15,TRBV5-6,CASSLDAGRTDTQYF
11,TRBV29-1,CSVGQGHEQYF
19,TRBV9,CASSPRRSGTVAEADTQYF
15,TRBV29-1,CSVEGTGAGANVLTF
13,TRBV5-1,CASSLVQGQPQHF
15,TRBV9,CASSATSGRTDTQYF
13,TRBV6-6,CASSQTTEYEQYF
12,TRBV6-6,CASSYSINEQFF
14,TRBV18,CASQTLQGSGELFF
13,TRBV28,CATSAGNRQPQHF
15,TRBV18,CASSPTRDTGQPQHF
13,TRBV5-4,CASSSSLPYEQYF
13,TRBV30,CAWSPSSGNTIYF